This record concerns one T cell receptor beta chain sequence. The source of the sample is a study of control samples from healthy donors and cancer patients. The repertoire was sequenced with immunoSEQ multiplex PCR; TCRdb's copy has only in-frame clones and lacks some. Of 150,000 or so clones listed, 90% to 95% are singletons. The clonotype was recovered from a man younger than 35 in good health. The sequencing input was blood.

Here the CDR3 DNA reads TGTGCCAGCAGCTCCCCTAGGGGGGAGTCGCGAAACACCATATATTTT. Its protein is CASSSPRGESRNTIYF. The chain couples TRBV28 to TRBJ1-3; D perhaps matches TRBD1 (6 bases). The CDR3 sequence is 16 residues long. Germline V gene sequence: CDR1 MDHEN, CDR2 SYDVKM. V gave up 6 bases and J gave up 5 bases, with 20 bases separating them.